What follows are 23 T cell receptor beta chains derived from one specimen sequenced in a study of siplizumab effects on memory and regulatory T cells. Sequenced by immunoSEQ multiplex PCR; TCRdb stores in-frame clones only, minus some. The sample holds tens of thousands of clones, around 93% seen once. Material for sequencing was CD8+ T cells sorted from blood. The receptors were gathered from a human donor in good health.

This chain joins TRBV12-5 and TRBJ2-7; 9 positions agree with TRBD1. The CDR3 contains 15 residues. V was pared by 6 bases and J by 3 bases, with 9 bases of the junction left unmatched. From germline, CDR1 is LGHNT and CDR2 FRNRAP. CDR3 loop: CASGMRDRAIYEQYF. The CDR3, as DNA: TGTGCTAGTGGAATGAGGGACAGGGCTATCTACGAGCAGTACTTC.

The rearrangement links TRBV5-4 to TRBJ2-3; no clear D. The CDR3 has 15 residues. V lost 7 bases, J lost 3 bases, and 18 bases lay in between. CDR1 and CDR2 (germline): SGHNT, YYREEE (reference sequence). CDR3: CASASFFLETDTQYF. The CDR3 bases are TGTGCCAGCGCATCCTTCTTCCTAGAAACAGATACGCAGTATTTT.

The chain employs TRBV27 and TRBJ1-5, with a weak D call TRBD1 (5 bases). Germline V gives CDR1 MNHEY, CDR2 SMNVEV (reference sequence). V was shortened by 3 bases and J by 4 bases, with 7 bases between the two germline ends. This CDR3 has 13 amino acids. CDR3 amino acids: CASSLGDNQPQHF. DNA of the CDR3: TGTGCCAGCAGTTTGGGGGATAATCAGCCCCAGCATTTT.

The V and J genes are TRBV5-6 and TRBJ2-1; 9 bases line up with TRBD2. V trimming: 3 bases; J trimming: 9 bases; junction bases outside the gene matches: 4. Per the germline V gene, CDR1 is SGHDT and CDR2 is YYEEEE. This CDR3 comprises 13 residues. The CDR3 protein is CASSSLAGFEQFF. The CDR3 DNA is TGTGCCAGCAGCTCGCTAGCGGGGTTTGAGCAGTTCTTC.

This chain connects TRBV7-9 to TRBJ2-7; 11 bases align to TRBD2. The CDR3 extends over 15 amino acids. Germline V CDR1 and CDR2: SEHNR, FQNEAQ (reference sequence). V dropped 3 bases and J dropped 7; count of bases not matched to a gene: 8. CDR3 in DNA: TGTGCCAGCAGCTTGACTAGCGGGGTCGGATCAGAGCAGTACTTC. As protein: CASSLTSGVGSEQYF.

The V call is TRBV19, the J call TRBJ2-7; tentatively, D is TRBD2 (6 bases). The CDR3 sequence is 14 residues long. The germline gives CDR1 LNHDA, CDR2 SQIVND (reference sequence). Trimming shortened V by 6 bases and J by 3 bases, and 15 bases separated the two germline ends. CDR3 amino acids: CASSPGLGGYEQYF. CDR3 sequence (DNA): TGTGCCAGTAGCCCGGGACTGGGGGGCTACGAGCAGTACTTC.

The chain joins TRBV12-5 to TRBJ1-6, with 7 bases fitting TRBD1. Looked up from germline, CDR1 is LGHNT and CDR2 is FRNRAP. J gave up 10 bases and V 9 bases, and 9 bases lay outside the gene matches. This CDR3 is 13 amino acids long. The CDR3 DNA sequence: TGTGCTAGCGCTCTCACAGGGGACTCACCCCTCCACTTT. This codes for CASALTGDSPLHF. Together with reference TRBV12-5 and TRBJ1-6, the CDR3 gives the full variable domain: DARVTQTPRHKVTEMGQEVTMRCQPILGHNTVFWYRQTMMQGLELLAYFRNRAPLDDSGMPKDRFSAEMPDATLATLKIQPSEPRDSAVYFCASALTGDSPLHFGNGTRLTVT.

This sequence joins TRBV5-1 and TRBJ2-1; D gene ambiguous. The CDR3 has 13 residues. Trimming pared 4 bases from V and 5 bases from J, leaving 10 bases between. The germline V gene has CDR1 SGHRS and CDR2 YFSETQ. CDR3 residues: CASSGTTNNEQFF. CDR3 coding DNA: TGCGCCAGCAGCGGAACGACCAACAATGAGCAGTTCTTC.

CDR3 sequence (DNA): TGTGCCAGCAGCTTGGTTCGGGATAGCAATCAGCCCCAGCATTTT. As protein: CASSLVRDSNQPQHF. The chain has TRBV5-6 and TRBJ1-5; D remains unclear. CDR3 size: 15 residues. Germline V CDR1 and CDR2: SGHDT, YYEEEE. Trimming left V 0 bases short and J 0 bases short, with 7 bases between.

The chain recombines TRBV6-5 with TRBJ2-2, with TRBD2 as a possible D gene (6 bases). The CDR3 has 15 amino acids. Trimming removed 4 bases from V and 7 bases from J, with 16 bases in between. Germline V gene lookup returns CDR1 MNHEY and CDR2 SVGAGI. The CDR3 DNA follows: TGTGCCAGCAGTTTCCTTCCCGGGGGAGGCGGGGAGCTGTTTTTT. Its protein product is CASSFLPGGGGELFF.

CDR3 in DNA: TGCGCCAGCGGTACTCGGTCTACCCTACCTGGCCCTGAAAAACTGTTTTTT. It encodes CASGTRSTLPGPEKLFF. This sequence joins TRBV4-1 and TRBJ1-4, with no clear D. Germline V gives CDR1 MGHRA, CDR2 YSYEKL. The V end was cut by 8 bases, the J end by 7 bases, with 26 bases between. The CDR3 spans 17 residues.

The J gene is TRBJ1-4, the V gene TRBV2, with a possible D match to TRBD1 (6 bases). The length of the CDR3 is 14 residues. Germline values: CDR1 SNHLY, CDR2 FYNNEI. V was shortened by 6 bases and J by 4 bases, with 12 bases between the two germline ends. CDR3 sequence reads: CASRIGGGNEKLFF. CDR3 in DNA: TGTGCCAGCAGGATAGGGGGGGGTAATGAAAAACTGTTTTTT. The full variable domain, its missing parts supplied by reference TRBV2 and TRBJ1-4, is EPEVTQTPSHQVTQMGQEVILRCVPISNHLYFYWYRQILGQKVEFLVSFYNNEISEKSEIFDDQFSVERPDGSNFTLKIRSTKLEDSAMYFCASRIGGGNEKLFFGSGTQLSVL.

This clone occurred once. This chain links TRBV7-8 with TRBJ2-7, with a weak D call TRBD1 (6 bases). V was trimmed by 5 bases and J by 0 bases, leaving 8 bases between them. Germline V gives CDR1 SGHVS, CDR2 FQNEAQ. This CDR3 comprises 13 residues. CDR3 sequence reads: CASSRDNSYEQYF. In nucleotides, the CDR3 is TGTGCCAGCAGCCGGGACAACTCCTACGAGCAGTACTTC. Variable domain in full (rest from reference TRBV7-8 and TRBJ2-7): GAGVSQSPRYKVAKRGQDVALRCDPISGHVSLFWYQQALGQGPEFLTYFQNEAQLDKSGLPSDRFFAERPEGSVSTLKIQRTQQEDSAVYLCASSRDNSYEQYFGPGTRLTVT.

This chain uses TRBV6-5 with TRBJ2-3; 13 bases match TRBD2. The germline V gene encodes CDR1 MNHEY and CDR2 SVGAGI. The CDR3 consists of 15 residues. V shed 4 bases, J shed 3 bases, and the junction held 1 base outside the gene matches. The chain's CDR3 is CASSSTSGGTDTQYF. DNA of the CDR3: TGTGCCAGCAGTTCGACTAGCGGGGGGACAGATACGCAGTATTTT.

The chain combines TRBV19 with TRBJ1-2; D remains ambiguous. Germline lookup yields CDR1 LNHDA and CDR2 SQIVND (reference sequence). V was clipped by 1 base and J by 10 bases, with 7 bases between them. The CDR3 spans 11 residues. The chain's CDR3 is CASSIVSVYTF. The CDR3 DNA is TGTGCCAGTAGTATAGTATCAGTCTACACCTTC.

The V call is TRBV19, the J call TRBJ1-2; D uncertain. With 1 base removed from V and 4 bases from J, the gap between germline ends came to 13 bases. Germline-derived CDR1 and CDR2 are LNHDA and SQIVND (reference sequence). The length of the CDR3 is 15 residues. CDR3 in amino acids: CASSIGSRSLYGYTF. CDR3 nucleotides: TGTGCCAGTAGTATAGGGAGCAGGTCCCTCTATGGCTACACCTTC.

V is TRBV21-1 and J is TRBJ2-1; TRBD2, as called in the table, went unchecked against the DNA. TRBV21-1 is designated a pseudogene. The length of the CDR3 is 15 residues. The CDR3 here is CASSKNPGTSNEQFF. The DNA for the CDR3 is TGTGCCAGCAGCAAAAACCCCGGGACTTCCAATGAGCAGTTCTTC.

The chain joins TRBV19 to TRBJ2-5; perhaps TRBD1 as D (5 bases). The V end was cut by 1 base, the J end by 3 bases, with 12 bases between. CDR3 length: 15 amino acids. Germline CDR1 is LNHDA and CDR2 is SQIVND (reference sequence). CDR3 loop: CASSIVGASEETQYF. DNA of the CDR3: TGTGCCAGTAGTATAGTAGGGGCCAGCGAAGAGACCCAGTACTTC.

V gene TRBV6-4 combines with J gene TRBJ2-5; D is possibly TRBD1 or TRBD2 (5 bases each). CDR1 is MRHNA, CDR2 SNTAGT, per germline. The CDR3 length is 16 residues. Trimming pared 2 bases from V and 4 bases from J, leaving 17 bases between. This CDR3 is CASSDGGRVRLETQYF. In nucleotides, the CDR3 is TGTGCCAGCAGTGACGGGGGAAGGGTGAGACTAGAGACCCAGTACTTC.

The count of this clone is one. The chain combines TRBV14 with TRBJ2-1; D gene ambiguous. This CDR3 spans 12 amino acids. Trimming pared 0 bases from V and 9 bases from J, leaving 6 bases between. The germline V gene encodes CDR1 SGHDN and CDR2 FVKESK. In nucleotides, the CDR3 is TGTGCCAGCAGCCAAGATCGGGTTGAGCAGTTCTTC. Translated, it gives CASSQDRVEQFF.

This sequence joins TRBV19 and TRBJ1-1; D possibly corresponds to TRBD1 (5 bases). Germline lookup yields CDR1 LNHDA and CDR2 SQIVND (reference sequence). The CDR3 loop spans 13 amino acids. V was cut by 3 bases and J by 5 bases, with 10 bases left in between. The CDR3 spells CASSMGGPTEAFF. For the CDR3, the DNA is TGTGCCAGTAGTATGGGGGGACCTACTGAAGCTTTCTTT.

The chain uses TRBV27 and TRBJ1-4, with D perhaps TRBD1 (5 bases). Trimming took off 3 bases at V and 6 bases at J, with 17 bases between the two ends. The CDR3 covers 16 residues. Looked up from germline, CDR1 is MNHEY and CDR2 is SMNVEV (reference sequence). The CDR3 bases are TGTGCCAGCAGTTTTTGGCGGGGCGGGAAGGATGAAAAACTGTTTTTT. Amino acids: CASSFWRGGKDEKLFF. The complete variable domain, with remaining parts taken from reference TRBV27 and TRBJ1-4, reads EAQVTQNPRYLITVTGKKLTVTCSQNMNHEYMSWYRQDPGLGLRQIYYSMNVEVTDKGDVPEGYKVSRKEKRNFPLILESPSPNQTSLYFCASSFWRGGKDEKLFFGSGTQLSVL.

The chain is built from TRBV6-4 and TRBJ2-5, with 7 bases fitting TRBD1. The end of the DNA fits TRBJ2-7 better, so the J call may be wrong. The germline V gene has CDR1 MRHNA and CDR2 SNTAGT. The CDR3 sequence is 15 residues long. CDR3 coding DNA: TGTGCCAGCAGTGAGTCGACAGGGAGCTCCTACGAGCAGTACTTC. This codes for CASSESTGSSYEQYF.